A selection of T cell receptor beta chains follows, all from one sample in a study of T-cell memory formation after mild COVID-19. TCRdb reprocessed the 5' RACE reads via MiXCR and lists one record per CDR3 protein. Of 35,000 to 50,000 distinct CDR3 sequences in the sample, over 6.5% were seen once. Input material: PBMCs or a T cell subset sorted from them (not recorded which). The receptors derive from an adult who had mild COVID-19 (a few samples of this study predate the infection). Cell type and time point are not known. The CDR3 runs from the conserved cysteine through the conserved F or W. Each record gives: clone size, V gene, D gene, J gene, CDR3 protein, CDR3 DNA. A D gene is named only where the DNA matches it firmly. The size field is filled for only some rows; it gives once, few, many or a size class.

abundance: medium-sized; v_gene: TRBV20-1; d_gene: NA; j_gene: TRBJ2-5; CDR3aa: CSAPRGKETQYF; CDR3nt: TGCAGTGCGCCACGGGGGAAAGAGACCCAGTACTTC
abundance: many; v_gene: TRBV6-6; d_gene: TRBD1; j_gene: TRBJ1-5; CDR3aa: CASSYDRGSNQPQHF; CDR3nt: TGTGCCAGCAGTTACGACAGGGGTAGCAATCAGCCCCAGCATTTT
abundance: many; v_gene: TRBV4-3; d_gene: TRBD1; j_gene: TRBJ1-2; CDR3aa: CASSQGPGTGGVYGYTF; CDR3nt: TGCGCCAGCAGCCAGGGCCCCGGGACAGGGGGCGTATATGGCTACACCTTC
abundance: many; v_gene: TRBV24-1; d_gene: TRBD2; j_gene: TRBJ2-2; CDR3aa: CATRGLVAGELFF; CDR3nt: TGTGCCACCAGAGGACTAGTTGCCGGGGAGCTGTTTTTT
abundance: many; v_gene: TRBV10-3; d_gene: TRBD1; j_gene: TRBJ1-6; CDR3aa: CAIRPTGGRSPLHF; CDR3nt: TGTGCCATCAGACCGACAGGGGGCCGTTCACCCCTCCACTTT
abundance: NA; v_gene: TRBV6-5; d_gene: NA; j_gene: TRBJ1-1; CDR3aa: CASSPSRPVAFF; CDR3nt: TGTGCCAGCAGTCCAAGTCGACCTGTAGCTTTCTTT
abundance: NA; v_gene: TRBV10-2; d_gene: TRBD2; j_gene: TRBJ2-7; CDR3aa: CASRGGLAGDYEQYF; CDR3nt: TGCGCCAGCAGGGGGGGACTAGCGGGAGACTACGAGCAGTACTTC
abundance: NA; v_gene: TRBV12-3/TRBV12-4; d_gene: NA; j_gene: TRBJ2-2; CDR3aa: CASSETTGNTGELFF; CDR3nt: TGTGCCAGCAGCGAAACGACAGGGAACACCGGGGAGCTGTTTTTT
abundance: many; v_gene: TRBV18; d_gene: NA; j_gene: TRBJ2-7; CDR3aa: CASSPLADFSYEQYF; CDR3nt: TGTGCCAGCTCACCATTAGCGGACTTCTCCTACGAGCAGTACTTC
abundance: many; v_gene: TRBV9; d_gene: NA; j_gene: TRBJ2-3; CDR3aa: CASSVSPGPNTQYF; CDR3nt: TGTGCCAGCAGCGTCTCCCCAGGGCCGAATACGCAGTATTTT
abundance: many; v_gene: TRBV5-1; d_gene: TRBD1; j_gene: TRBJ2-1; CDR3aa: CASSPIQGQGGNEQFF; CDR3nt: TGCGCCAGCAGCCCCATTCAGGGACAGGGCGGGAATGAGCAGTTCTTC
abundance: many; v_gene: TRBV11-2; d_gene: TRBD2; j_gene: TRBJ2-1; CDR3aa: CASRALRGRGNLPEQFF; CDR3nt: TGTGCCAGCAGGGCTCTTCGGGGGAGGGGAAACCTGCCCGAGCAGTTCTTC
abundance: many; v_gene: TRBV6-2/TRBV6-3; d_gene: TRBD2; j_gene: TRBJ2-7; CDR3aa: CASQLRTSGGLSSYEQYF; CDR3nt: TGTGCCAGCCAGCTCCGGACTAGCGGGGGGCTGAGCTCCTACGAGCAGTACTTC
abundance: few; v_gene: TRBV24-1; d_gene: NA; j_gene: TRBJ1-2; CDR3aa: CATSEVAGYGYTF; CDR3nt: TGTGCCACCAGTGAAGTCGCCGGCTATGGCTACACCTTC
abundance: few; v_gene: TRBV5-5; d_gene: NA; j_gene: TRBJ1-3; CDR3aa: CASSLPGRVISGNTIYF; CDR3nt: TGTGCCAGCAGCTTGCCCGGCAGGGTGATCTCTGGAAACACCATATATTTT
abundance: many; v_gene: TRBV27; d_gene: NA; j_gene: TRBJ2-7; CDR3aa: CASSLRQGSGEQYF; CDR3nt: TGTGCCAGCAGTTTGCGTCAGGGATCTGGCGAGCAGTACTTC
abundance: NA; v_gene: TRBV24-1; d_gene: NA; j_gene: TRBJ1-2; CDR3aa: CATRGPQGKVGGYTF; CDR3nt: TGTGCCACCCGCGGCCCCCAGGGGAAGGTCGGAGGCTACACCTTC
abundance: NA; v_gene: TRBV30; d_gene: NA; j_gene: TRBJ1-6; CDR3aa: CAWSAQAARTPLHF; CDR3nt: TGTGCCTGGAGCGCACAAGCTGCCAGGACACCCCTCCACTTT
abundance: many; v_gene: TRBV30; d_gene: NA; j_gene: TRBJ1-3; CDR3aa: CAWSVRLGASGNTIYF; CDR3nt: TGTGCCTGGAGTGTAAGGTTAGGAGCCTCTGGAAACACCATATATTTT
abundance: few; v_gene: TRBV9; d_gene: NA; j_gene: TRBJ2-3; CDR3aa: CASSVDLGGTDTQYF; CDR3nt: TGTGCCAGCAGCGTAGACCTAGGTGGCACAGATACGCAGTATTTT
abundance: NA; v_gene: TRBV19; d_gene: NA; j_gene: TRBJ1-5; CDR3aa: CASSVSRQPQHF; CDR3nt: TGTGCCAGTAGTGTGAGTAGGCAGCCCCAGCATTTT
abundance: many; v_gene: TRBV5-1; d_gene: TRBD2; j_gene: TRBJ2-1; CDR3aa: CASSSARLAGVDSEQFF; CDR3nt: TGCGCCAGCAGCTCCGCGAGGCTAGCGGGGGTTGATAGTGAGCAGTTCTTC
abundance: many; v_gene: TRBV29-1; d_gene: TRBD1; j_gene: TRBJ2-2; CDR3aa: CSPKDRVGRELFF; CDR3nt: TGCAGCCCCAAGGACAGGGTCGGACGGGAGCTGTTTTTT
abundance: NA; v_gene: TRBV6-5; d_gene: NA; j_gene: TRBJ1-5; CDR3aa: CASSFNSNQPQHF; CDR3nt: TGTGCCAGCAGTTTTAATAGCAATCAGCCCCAGCATTTT
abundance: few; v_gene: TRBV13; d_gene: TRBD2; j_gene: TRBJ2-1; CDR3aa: CASSSPPGLALDEQFF; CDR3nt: TGTGCCAGCAGCTCCCCGCCGGGACTAGCCTTAGATGAGCAGTTCTTC
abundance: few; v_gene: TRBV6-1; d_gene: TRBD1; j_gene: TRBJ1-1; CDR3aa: CASSEAVRTGKAFF; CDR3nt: TGTGCCAGCAGTGAAGCTGTCAGGACAGGGAAGGCTTTCTTT
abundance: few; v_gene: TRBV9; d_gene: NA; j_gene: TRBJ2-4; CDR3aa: CATSKLAKNIQYF; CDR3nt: TGTGCTACGAGTAAGCTAGCCAAAAACATTCAGTACTTC
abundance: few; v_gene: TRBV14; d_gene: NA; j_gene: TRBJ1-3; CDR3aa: CASSQQGRNTIYF; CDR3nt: TGTGCCAGCAGCCAGCAGGGGAGAAACACCATATATTTT
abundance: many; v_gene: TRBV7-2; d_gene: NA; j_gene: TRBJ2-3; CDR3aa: CASSLGLPDTQYF; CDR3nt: TGTGCCAGCAGCCTTGGACTGCCAGATACGCAGTATTTT
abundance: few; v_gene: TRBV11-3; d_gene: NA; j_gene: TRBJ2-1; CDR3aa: CASSLVLQRAFYNEQFF; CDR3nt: TGTGCCAGCAGCTTAGTCCTTCAGCGGGCATTCTACAATGAGCAGTTCTTC
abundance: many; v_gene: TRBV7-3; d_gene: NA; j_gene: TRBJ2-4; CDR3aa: CASSLGSENIQYF; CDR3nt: TGTGCCAGCAGCTTAGGGTCGGAAAACATTCAGTACTTC
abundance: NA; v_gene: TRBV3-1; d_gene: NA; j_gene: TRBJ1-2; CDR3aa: CASSQDQGPWGYTF; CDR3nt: TGTGCCAGCAGCCAAGATCAGGGGCCTTGGGGCTACACCTTC
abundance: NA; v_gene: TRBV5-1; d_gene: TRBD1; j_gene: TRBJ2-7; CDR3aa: CASSLALQGASSYEQYF; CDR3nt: TGCGCCAGCAGCTTGGCCTTACAGGGGGCGAGCTCCTACGAGCAGTACTTC
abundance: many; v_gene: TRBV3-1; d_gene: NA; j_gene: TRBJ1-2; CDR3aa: CASSQGGFGGGYTF; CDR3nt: TGTGCCAGCAGCCAAGGCGGGTTTGGAGGGGGCTACACCTTC
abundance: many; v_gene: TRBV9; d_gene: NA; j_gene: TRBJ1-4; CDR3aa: CASSKLGTQGQGEKLFF; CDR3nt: TGTGCCAGCAGCAAACTAGGGACCCAGGGTCAAGGTGAAAAACTGTTTTTT
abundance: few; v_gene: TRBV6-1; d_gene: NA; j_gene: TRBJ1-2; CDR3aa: CASSDYGGTNYGYTF; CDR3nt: TGTGCCAGCAGTGATTACGGTGGCACTAACTATGGCTACACCTTC
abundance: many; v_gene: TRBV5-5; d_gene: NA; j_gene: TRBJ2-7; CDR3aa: CASSGRGFYEQYF; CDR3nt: TGTGCCAGCAGTGGCAGGGGATTTTACGAGCAGTACTTC
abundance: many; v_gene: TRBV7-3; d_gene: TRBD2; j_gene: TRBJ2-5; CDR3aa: CASSLSSGSGETQYF; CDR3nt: TGTGCCAGCAGCTTAAGTAGCGGGAGCGGAGAGACCCAGTACTTC
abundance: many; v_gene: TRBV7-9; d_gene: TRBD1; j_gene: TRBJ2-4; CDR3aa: CASSLGQGSKNIQYF; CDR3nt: TGTGCCAGCAGCTTGGGACAGGGGTCCAAAAACATTCAGTACTTC
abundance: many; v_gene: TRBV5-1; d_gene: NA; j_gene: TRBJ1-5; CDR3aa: CASSLSGNSNQPQHF; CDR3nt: TGCGCCAGCAGCTTGTCTGGGAATAGCAATCAGCCCCAGCATTTT
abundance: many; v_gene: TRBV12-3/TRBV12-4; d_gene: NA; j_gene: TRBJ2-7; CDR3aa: CASSPPGRTYEQYF; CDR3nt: TGTGCCAGCAGTCCCCCAGGGCGAACCTACGAGCAGTACTTC
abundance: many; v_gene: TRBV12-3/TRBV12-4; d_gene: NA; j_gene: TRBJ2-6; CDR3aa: CASSLAQGGAGANVLTF; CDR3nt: TGTGCCAGCAGTTTAGCGCAGGGTGGGGCTGGGGCCAACGTCCTGACTTTC
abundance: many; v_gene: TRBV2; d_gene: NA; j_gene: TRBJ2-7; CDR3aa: CASRESYEQYF; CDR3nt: TGTGCCAGCAGGGAGTCCTACGAGCAGTACTTC
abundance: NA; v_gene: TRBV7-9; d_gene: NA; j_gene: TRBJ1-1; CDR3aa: CASTSLWGLNTEAFF; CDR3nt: TGTGCCAGCACCTCGCTTTGGGGCTTGAACACTGAAGCTTTCTTT
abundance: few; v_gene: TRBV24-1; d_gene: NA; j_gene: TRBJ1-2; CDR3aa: CATSESPSRGYTF; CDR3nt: TGTGCCACCAGTGAGTCTCCCAGCCGGGGCTACACCTTC
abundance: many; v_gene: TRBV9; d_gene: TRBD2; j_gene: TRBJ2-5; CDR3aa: CASSATGGVETQYF; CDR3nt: TGTGCCAGCAGCGCTACGGGGGGTGTAGAGACCCAGTACTTC
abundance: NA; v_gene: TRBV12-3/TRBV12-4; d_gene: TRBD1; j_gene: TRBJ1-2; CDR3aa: CASSLAGQGRHGYTF; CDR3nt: TGTGCCAGCAGTTTAGCGGGACAGGGAAGGCATGGCTACACCTTC
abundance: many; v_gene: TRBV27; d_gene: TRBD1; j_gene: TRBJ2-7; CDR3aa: CASSFNRGVGEQYF; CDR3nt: TGTGCCAGCAGTTTTAACAGGGGCGTCGGCGAGCAGTACTTC
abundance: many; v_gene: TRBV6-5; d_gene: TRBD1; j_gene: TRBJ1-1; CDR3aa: CASSYEGTGLNTEAFF; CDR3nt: TGTGCCAGCAGTTACGAGGGGACAGGCCTGAACACTGAAGCTTTCTTT
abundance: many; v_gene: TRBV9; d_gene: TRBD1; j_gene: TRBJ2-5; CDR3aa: CASSVQGQGAETQYF; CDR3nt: TGTGCCAGCAGCGTACAGGGACAGGGGGCGGAGACCCAGTACTTC
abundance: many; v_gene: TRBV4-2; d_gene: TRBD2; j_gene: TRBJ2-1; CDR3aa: CASSPTSGGIKYNEQFF; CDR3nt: TGTGCCAGCAGCCCCACTAGCGGGGGGATAAAGTACAATGAGCAGTTCTTC
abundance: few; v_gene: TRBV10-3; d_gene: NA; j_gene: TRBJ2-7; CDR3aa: CAISAGTEGTYEQYF; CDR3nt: TGTGCCATCAGTGCGGGGACCGAGGGCACCTACGAGCAGTACTTC
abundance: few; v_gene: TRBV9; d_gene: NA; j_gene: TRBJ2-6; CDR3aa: CASSLTMTGSGANVLTF; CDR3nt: TGTGCCAGCAGCCTGACCATGACAGGCTCTGGGGCCAACGTCCTGACTTTC
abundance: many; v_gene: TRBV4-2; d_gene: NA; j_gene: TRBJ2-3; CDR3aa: CASSPGGASRTDTQYF; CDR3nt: TGTGCCAGCAGCCCCGGAGGGGCTAGTCGGACAGATACGCAGTATTTT
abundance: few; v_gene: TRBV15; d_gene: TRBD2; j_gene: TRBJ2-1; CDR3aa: CATSLGTSGYNEQFF; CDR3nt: TGTGCCACCAGCTTGGGGACTAGCGGGTACAATGAGCAGTTCTTC
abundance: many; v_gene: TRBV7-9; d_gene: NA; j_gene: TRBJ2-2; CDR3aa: CASSLVYGIGELFF; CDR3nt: TGTGCCAGCAGCTTAGTCTACGGGATCGGGGAGCTGTTTTTT
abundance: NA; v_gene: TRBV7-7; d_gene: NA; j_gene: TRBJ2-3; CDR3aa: CASSLGLIDTQYF; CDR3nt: TGTGCTAGCAGCTTAGGTCTCATAGATACGCAGTATTTT